A single sample is the source of the 27 T cell receptor beta chains below, sequenced in a study of human T cells and chemical hapten exposure. This sample's time point: patch test 3, about 24 weeks after DPC sensitization. Treatment of the sample: therapeutic diphenylcyclopropenone sensitization with weekly scalp DPC. TCRdb used MiXCR to reprocess the RACE reads, holding one entry per CDR3 protein. The top ten clones hold about 5.7% of a sample with tens of thousands of distinct CDR3 sequences, 10% to 15% of them seen once. The sequenced sample was whole blood, obtained in connection with sensitization to the hapten diphenylcyclopropenone (DPC). These receptors were collected from a woman aged 45-60 years with alopecia areata. Some clones in this sample may be carry-over from other donors' samples.

The CDR3 reads CASSLLLAGSTDTQYF. CDR3 sequence (DNA): TGTGCCAGCAGCTTACTCCTAGCGGGAAGCACAGATACGCAGTATTTT. The rearrangement joins TRBV7-9 to TRBJ2-3; 9 positions match TRBD2. This CDR3 spans 16 amino acids. CDR1 is SEHNR and CDR2 is FQNEAQ in the germline V gene (reference sequence). The J segment lost 0 bases and the V segment lost 2 bases, leaving 3 bases of the junction unmatched.

This clonotype showed up just a few times. The rearrangement joins TRBV18 to TRBJ2-1, with TRBD1 matching 9 bases. This CDR3 is built from 15 residues. The junction had 7 bases not matched to a gene; V was cut back by 6 bases and J by 4 bases. Germline-derived CDR1 and CDR2 are KGHSH and LQKENI. The CDR3 loop is CASSRTGDFYNEQFF. The DNA for the CDR3 is TGTGCCAGCTCCCGGACAGGGGATTTTTACAATGAGCAGTTCTTC.

This clonotype has a handful of counts. V is TRBV7-2 and J is TRBJ2-3; D is ambiguous. Germline lookup yields CDR1 SGHTA and CDR2 FQGNSA. Deletions cut 2 bases from V and 2 bases from J, with 11 bases between. This CDR3 has 15 residues. CDR3 sequence: CASSLSPGDTDTQYF. The CDR3 DNA is TGTGCCAGCAGCTTATCCCCCGGTGACACAGATACGCAGTATTTT.

The chain carries TRBV7-6 and TRBJ2-2, with D hard to call. CDR1 and CDR2 (germline): SGHVS, FNYEAQ. Trimming removed 1 base from V and 0 bases from J, with 12 bases in between. This CDR3 is 17 amino acids long. CDR3 in amino acids: CASSLGSEFSNTGELFF. The CDR3 DNA is TGTGCCAGCAGCTTAGGGTCTGAATTTTCGAACACCGGGGAGCTGTTTTTT. The variable domain in full, completed from reference TRBV7-6 and TRBJ2-2, reads GAGVSQSPRYKVTKRGQDVALRCDPISGHVSLYWYRQALGQGPEFLTYFNYEAQQDKSGLPNDRFSAERPEGSISTLTIQRTEQRDSAMYRCASSLGSEFSNTGELFFGEGSRLTVL.

The V call is TRBV2, the J call TRBJ1-4; the D is unclear. V was pared by 6 bases and J by 5 bases, with 7 bases between. The CDR3 has 12 residues. The V gene's germline CDR1 is SNHLY and CDR2 FYNNEI. The CDR3 loop reads CASRGPNEKLFF. The DNA of the CDR3 is TGTGCCAGCAGGGGCCCGAATGAAAAACTGTTTTTT.

This clonotype was observed many times. V is TRBV6-1 and J is TRBJ2-3; tentative D call: TRBD2 (6 bases). The CDR3 length is 16 residues. Germline values: CDR1 MNHNS, CDR2 SASEGT. Between the trimmed V and J ends, which lost 0 bases and 6 bases, there was a span of 16 bases. The CDR3 DNA reads as TGTGCCAGCAGTGAAGCCGCGACTAGTGTCCGCGATACGCAGTATTTT. It encodes CASSEAATSVRDTQYF.

This chain links TRBV2 with TRBJ2-5, with 9 bases identical to TRBD2. Germline trimming cut 2 bases from V and 4 bases from J; bases unmatched to any gene: 11. This CDR3 comprises 17 residues. Germline values: CDR1 SNHLY, CDR2 FYNNEI. The CDR3 is CASSESLFLAGLETQYF. The DNA for the CDR3 is TGTGCCAGCAGTGAAAGTTTGTTCCTAGCGGGACTAGAGACCCAGTACTTC. Variable domain in full (rest from reference TRBV2 and TRBJ2-5): EPEVTQTPSHQVTQMGQEVILRCVPISNHLYFYWYRQILGQKVEFLVSFYNNEISEKSEIFDDQFSVERPDGSNFTLKIRSTKLEDSAMYFCASSESLFLAGLETQYFGPGTRLLVL.

This clonotype was detected ten times or more. The rearrangement uses TRBV18 and TRBJ2-5; no reliable D call. This CDR3 spans 12 amino acids. V was trimmed by 6 bases and J by 1 base, leaving 6 bases between them. CDR1 is KGHSH, CDR2 LQKENI, per germline. Here the CDR3 reads CASSPTQETQYF. The DNA for the CDR3 is TGTGCCAGCTCGCCAACCCAAGAGACCCAGTACTTC.

The rearrangement joins TRBV20-1 to TRBJ2-3; 11 bases are a match to TRBD2. CDR1 is DFQATT, CDR2 SNEGSKA, per germline (reference sequence). The V segment lost 2 bases and the J segment 4 bases; nucleotides outside the gene matches: 2. The CDR3 covers 14 residues. CDR3 bases: TGCAGTGCTAGACTAGCGGGAGGACCAGATACGCAGTATTTT. Protein: CSARLAGGPDTQYF.

This clonotype was seen many times. The chain recombines TRBV11-2 with TRBJ2-5, with TRBD1 matching 7 bases. Germline CDR1 SGHAT, CDR2 FQNNGV. This CDR3 spans 13 amino acids. The V segment lost 4 bases and the J segment 2 bases; nucleotides outside the gene matches: 1. The CDR3 here is CASSSTGQETQYF. The CDR3, as DNA: TGTGCCAGCAGCTCGACAGGGCAAGAGACCCAGTACTTC.

This chain connects TRBV16 to TRBJ1-4, with D perhaps matching TRBD1 (6 bases). Trimming took off 0 bases at V and 8 bases at J, with 16 bases between the two ends. In germline, CDR1 is KGHSY, CDR2 FQNENV. This CDR3 contains 16 residues. The CDR3 is CASSQSQGPAGEKLFF. CDR3 nucleotide sequence: TGTGCCAGCAGCCAATCCCAGGGGCCGGCGGGGGAAAAACTGTTTTTT.

The chain combines TRBV29-1 with TRBJ2-7, with 9 bases matching TRBD1. CDR3 length: 12 amino acids. CDR1 and CDR2 (germline): SQVTM, ANQGSEA. The J segment lost 7 bases and the V segment lost 4 bases, leaving 5 bases of the junction unmatched. The CDR3 protein is CSVGTGAGEQYF. CDR3 nucleotides: TGCAGCGTTGGGACAGGGGCTGGAGAGCAGTACTTC.

V and J are TRBV5-1 and TRBJ2-1; 10 positions agree with TRBD1. The germline V gene has CDR1 SGHRS and CDR2 YFSETQ. The CDR3 is made up of 13 amino acids. V lost 2 bases to trimming and J lost 9 bases; unmatched junction nucleotides: 2. The CDR3 coding sequence is TGCGCCAGCAGCTTTTGGACAGGGGGTGAGCAGTTCTTC. It is translated as CASSFWTGGEQFF.

This clonotype was found many times. The chain combines TRBV6-1 with TRBJ2-2; D is ambiguous. V was cut by 5 bases and J by 0 bases, with 10 bases left in between. Per germline, CDR1 MNHNS and CDR2 SASEGT. The CDR3 has 15 amino acids. CDR3 DNA: TGTGCCAGCAGTATCCGGACGCCGAACACCGGGGAGCTGTTTTTT. Translation: CASSIRTPNTGELFF.

This clonotype was counted ten times or more. The chain employs TRBV11-2 and TRBJ2-2; a weak D match, TRBD1 (7 bases). The CDR3 has 16 residues. Trimming shortened V by 6 bases and J by 4 bases, and 18 bases separated the two germline ends. Germline CDR1 is SGHAT and CDR2 is FQNNGV. CDR3 protein: CASRALFRGVTGELFF. The CDR3, as DNA: TGTGCCAGCAGAGCCCTGTTCAGGGGGGTCACCGGGGAGCTGTTTTTT.

J is TRBJ2-5 and V is TRBV18; TRBD1 is a possible D gene (5 bases). The V end was cut by 2 bases, the J end by 3 bases, with 10 bases between. CDR1 KGHSH and CDR2 LQKENI come from the germline V gene. This CDR3 has 14 amino acids. CDR3 sequence reads: CASSPMTTEETQYF. CDR3 bases: TGTGCCAGCTCACCAATGACGACAGAAGAGACCCAGTACTTC.

The chain links TRBV12-3 or TRBV12-4 to TRBJ2-3; tentatively, D is TRBD2 (6 bases). The CDR3 is made up of 14 amino acids. V was clipped by 5 bases and J by 3 bases, with 12 bases between them. CDR3 bases: TGTGCCAGCAGTCTCGCGGGGATTACAGATACGCAGTATTTT. It codes for CASSLAGITDTQYF.

A remark on this clonotype: One end of the junction varies from germline; a read error may be responsible. The genes are TRBV9 and TRBJ1-3; D unresolved. CDR1 and CDR2 from the germline V gene are SGDLS and YYNGEE. The CDR3 contains 15 residues. The CDR3 region has the DNA TGTGCCAGCAGCCCCTCCGGCAGCTCTGGAAACACCATGTATTTT. This sequence encodes CASSPSGSSGNTMYF.

The sample holds many counts of this clonotype. The chain combines TRBV29-1 with TRBJ1-4; the match to TRBD1 covers 10 bases. Trimming at V came to 6 bases and at J to 8 bases, leaving 9 bases not matched to a gene. The CDR3 is 14 residues long. CDR1 and CDR2 from the germline V gene are SQVTM and ANQGSEA. The CDR3 spells CSVTRTGGGEKLFF. The CDR3, as DNA: TGCAGCGTGACTAGGACAGGGGGAGGAGAAAAACTGTTTTTT.

This clonotype was counted between two and nine times. The chain is built from TRBV11-2 and TRBJ2-4; D might be TRBD2 (6 bases). Germline CDR1 and CDR2: SGHAT and FQNNGV. The CDR3 covers 13 residues. V lost 7 bases and J lost 6, with 13 bases in between. Here the CDR3 reads CASTLFSGNIQYF. The CDR3 DNA reads TGTGCCAGCACCCTATTTAGCGGAAACATTCAGTACTTC.

This clonotype came up a few times. The chain has TRBV24-1 and TRBJ2-6; tentative D call: TRBD2 (5 bases). Germline V gene sequence: CDR1 KGHDR, CDR2 SFDVKD. Trimming removed 7 bases from V and 2 bases from J, with 11 bases in between. CDR3 length: 15 amino acids. This CDR3 reads CATSPSGTGANVLTF. The DNA of the CDR3 is TGTGCCACCAGCCCCTCCGGGACTGGGGCCAACGTCCTGACTTTC.

This clonotype came up many times. The V call is TRBV19, the J call TRBJ2-5; perhaps TRBD1 as D (5 bases). The V and J ends lost 5 bases and 3 bases respectively, with 16 bases between them. CDR3 length equals 15 residues. CDR1 and CDR2 from the germline V gene are LNHDA and SQIVND (reference sequence). CDR3 DNA sequence: TGTGCCAGTAGTCCAAGGGGCCTTGAAAAAGAGACCCAGTACTTC. This sequence encodes CASSPRGLEKETQYF.

This rearrangement joins TRBV29-1 to TRBJ1-1; D unresolved. With 7 bases removed from V and 4 bases from J, the gap between germline ends came to 13 bases. The germline V gene encodes CDR1 SQVTM and CDR2 ANQGSEA. This CDR3 has 12 amino acids. CDR3 nucleotide sequence: TGCAGCGCTGGTCGCGATGGCACTGAAGCTTTCTTT. As protein: CSAGRDGTEAFF.

The rearrangement joins TRBV6-2 or TRBV6-3 to TRBJ1-5, with no clear D. CDR1 and CDR2 (germline): MNHEY, SVGEGT. The CDR3 is 13 amino acids. V gave up 8 bases and J gave up 3 bases, with 11 bases separating them. The CDR3 DNA sequence: TGTGCCAGCGTAAGGGATCACAATCAGCCCCAGCATTTT. Its protein is CASVRDHNQPQHF.

This clonotype was seen only a few times. V and J are TRBV29-1 and TRBJ1-1; tentative D call: TRBD1 (5 bases). V was cut by 7 bases and J by 2 bases, with 11 bases left in between. CDR1 and CDR2 from the germline V gene are SQVTM and ANQGSEA. The CDR3 consists of 12 residues. As DNA, the CDR3 is TGCAGCGCTGGGACGGTAAACACTGAAGCTTTCTTT. Amino acids: CSAGTVNTEAFF.

This clonotype has ten or more counts. The chain employs TRBV7-9 and TRBJ1-4; D is unresolved. The CDR3 is 15 residues long. Deletions cut 1 base from V and 5 bases from J, with 11 bases between. Germline assignment: CDR1 SEHNR and CDR2 FQNEAQ (reference sequence). The CDR3 loop reads CASSLEGGNNEKLFF. In DNA form, the CDR3 reads TGTGCCAGCAGCTTAGAAGGCGGGAACAATGAAAAACTGTTTTTT.

This clonotype was detected a few times. This chain uses TRBV20-1 with TRBJ1-2; TRBD1 matches 10 bases. There are 11 residues in the CDR3. Germline values: CDR1 DFQATT, CDR2 SNEGSKA (reference sequence). V was clipped by 6 bases and J by 6 bases; unmatched bases: 1. In nucleotides, the CDR3 is TGCAGTGCCGGGACAGGGGATGGCTACACCTTC. This translates into CSAGTGDGYTF.